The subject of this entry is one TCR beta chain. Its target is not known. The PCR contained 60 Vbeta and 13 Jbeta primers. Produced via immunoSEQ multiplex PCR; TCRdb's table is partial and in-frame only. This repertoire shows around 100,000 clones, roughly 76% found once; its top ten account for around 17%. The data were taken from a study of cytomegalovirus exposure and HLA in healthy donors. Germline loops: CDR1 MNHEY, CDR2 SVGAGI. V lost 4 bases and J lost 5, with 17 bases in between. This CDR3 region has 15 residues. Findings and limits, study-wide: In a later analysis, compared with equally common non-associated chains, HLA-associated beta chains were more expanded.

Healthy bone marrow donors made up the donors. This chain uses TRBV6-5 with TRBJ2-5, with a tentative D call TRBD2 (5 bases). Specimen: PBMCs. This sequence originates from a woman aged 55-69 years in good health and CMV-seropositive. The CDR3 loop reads CASSSPRGRGETQYF. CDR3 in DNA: TGTGCCAGCAGTTCCCCCCGGGGTCGAGGGGAGACCCAGTACTTC.